The 2 T cell receptor beta chains below all came from one sample that was sequenced in a study of T cells in Graves' hyperthyroidism and ophthalmopathy. It was RNA transcripts that yielded the amplified TCR beta CDR3 regions. First-round RT-PCR with HTBI primers amplified the TCR CDR3 region. TCRdb called the multiplex PCR reads again in MiXCR, with one record for every CDR3 protein. The table has under 400,000 distinct CDR3 sequences, roughly 14% seen once. The sample comprised blood. These receptors all come from a woman younger than 30 with Graves' hyperthyroidism that later progressed to Graves' ophthalmopathy.

J is TRBJ2-3 and V is TRBV9; D possibly corresponds to TRBD2 (5 bases). Trimming removed 0 bases from V and 6 bases from J, with 20 bases in between. The CDR3 contains 17 residues. From germline, CDR1 is SGDLS and CDR2 YYNGEE. The CDR3 DNA sequence: TGTGCCAGCAGCGTAGACAAGACTAACGCCTTGGGGGATACGCAGTATTTT. It is translated as CASSVDKTNALGDTQYF.

This clonotype was seen more than once but under ten times. The chain employs TRBV6-2 or TRBV6-3 and TRBJ1-5; D is ambiguous. There are 17 residues in the CDR3. Trimming took off 6 bases at V and 7 bases at J, with 25 bases between the two ends. Germline-derived CDR1 and CDR2 are MNHEY and SVGEGT. The CDR3 here is CASRHEGRAPSVQPQHF. CDR3 nucleotides: TGTGCCAGCAGACACGAAGGGCGGGCGCCCTCGGTCCAGCCCCAGCATTTT.